The rows below give T cell receptor beta chains drawn from one sample of a study of identical twins. Using its own MiXCR run on the 5' RACE reads, TCRdb lists one record per CDR3 protein. This sample carries about 530,000 distinct CDR3 sequences, approximately 20% of them seen once, and the ten largest clones take approximately 0.5%. These data are also associated with another study on yellow fever vaccine responses in identical twins.

What was sequenced was CD4+ T cells sorted from blood. Source of these receptors: a young woman in good health. Both conserved end residues are part of each CDR3. The order of the fields is CDR3 DNA, CDR3 protein, clone size, D gene, V gene, J gene, CDR3 length. The D gene is left open where the match is weak. Clone size is shown for a subset of rows, as once, few, many or a class of expanded clone.

DNA: TGTGCCAGCAGCCAATCCCGGACCCCCCCCGTTTATGAGCAGTTCTTC
CDR3: CASSQSRTPPVYEQFF
size: -
D: -
V: TRBV3-1
J: TRBJ2-1
length: 16

DNA: TGTGCCAGCCGGGAAGGGGTCTATCAGCCCCAGCATTTT
CDR3: CASREGVYQPQHF
size: few
D: -
V: TRBV27
J: TRBJ1-5
length: 13

DNA: TGTGCCAGCAGTGAGTTCTACAATGAGCAGTTCTTC
CDR3: CASSEFYNEQFF
size: -
D: -
V: TRBV2
J: TRBJ2-1
length: 12

DNA: TGCGCCAGCAGCTCGACAAAACCCACAGATACGCAGTATTTT
CDR3: CASSSTKPTDTQYF
size: -
D: -
V: TRBV5-1
J: TRBJ2-3
length: 14

DNA: TGTGCCATCAGTGAGTCGAGGACCAGGGGGCCTTCCACTTCGGGTGGCTACACCTTC
CDR3: CAISESRTRGPSTSGGYTF
size: few
D: TRBD1
V: TRBV10-3
J: TRBJ1-2
length: 19

DNA: TGTGCCAGTAGTATTTGGGGACTAGGTACCTACAATGAGCAGTTCTTC
CDR3: CASSIWGLGTYNEQFF
size: -
D: TRBD2
V: TRBV19
J: TRBJ2-1
length: 16

DNA: TGTGCCAGCAGTTTAGCGGCGGGGGCCGCAACCCTCTCCAATGAGCAGTTCTTC
CDR3: CASSLAAGAATLSNEQFF
size: -
D: -
V: TRBV12-3/TRBV12-4
J: TRBJ2-1
length: 18

DNA: TGTGCCAGCAGTTTCTATGCGGGGAGCACCTACAATGAGCAGTTCTTC
CDR3: CASSFYAGSTYNEQFF
size: -
D: -
V: TRBV12-3/TRBV12-4
J: TRBJ2-1
length: 16

DNA: TGTGCCATCGGAAAGAGCCCCGAAGAGCAGTACTTC
CDR3: CAIGKSPEEQYF
size: few
D: -
V: TRBV10-3
J: TRBJ2-7
length: 12

DNA: TGTGCCAGCAGGTATCAGGACAGGGGGAACTACGAGCAGTACTTC
CDR3: CASRYQDRGNYEQYF
size: -
D: TRBD1
V: TRBV28
J: TRBJ2-7
length: 15

DNA: TGCAGTGCAACGGACAGGGTTGGTGAGCAGTTCTTC
CDR3: CSATDRVGEQFF
size: few
D: TRBD1
V: TRBV20-1
J: TRBJ2-1
length: 12

DNA: TGTGCCATCAGTGTTCAGGGGAACGAGCAGTACTTC
CDR3: CAISVQGNEQYF
size: few
D: -
V: TRBV10-3
J: TRBJ2-7
length: 12

DNA: TGTGCCTCGCAGGGGGCCCCTGAACGGGGCGGGGAGCTGTTTTTT
CDR3: CASQGAPERGGELFF
size: -
D: TRBD1
V: TRBV24-1
J: TRBJ2-2
length: 15

DNA: TGCAGCACAGGCCCCGGGCCCCGGGGAGATACGCAGTATTTT
CDR3: CSTGPGPRGDTQYF
size: -
D: -
V: TRBV29-1
J: TRBJ2-3
length: 14

DNA: TGTGCCAGCAGCCTACATGGGCGGGAGGGCCCCACCGGGGAGCTGTTTTTT
CDR3: CASSLHGREGPTGELFF
size: few
D: TRBD2
V: TRBV6-4
J: TRBJ2-2
length: 17

DNA: TGCGCCAGCAGCCCCCCCTCGGACCGGCGCACAGATACGCAGTATTTT
CDR3: CASSPPSDRRTDTQYF
size: -
D: -
V: TRBV5-1
J: TRBJ2-3
length: 16

DNA: TGTGCCAGCAGTGAAGGGCAGGGCCGTTGGTTCTTC
CDR3: CASSEGQGRWFF
size: -
D: -
V: TRBV6-4
J: TRBJ2-1
length: 12

DNA: TGTGCCAGCAGGCGGGAGACCGGGGAGCTGTTTTTT
CDR3: CASRRETGELFF
size: few
D: TRBD2
V: TRBV27
J: TRBJ2-2
length: 12

DNA: TGTGCCAGCCTAGAGACTAGCGGGAGCCCGCGGGGCACCGGGGAGCTGTTTTTT
CDR3: CASLETSGSPRGTGELFF
size: few
D: TRBD2
V: TRBV12-3/TRBV12-4
J: TRBJ2-2
length: 18

DNA: TGTGCCAGCAGCTCCATAACAGGGAGGGAGACCCAGTACTTC
CDR3: CASSSITGRETQYF
size: few
D: -
V: TRBV11-2
J: TRBJ2-5
length: 14

DNA: TGTGCCAGCAGCTTATACGCCCAAGAGACCCAGTACTTC
CDR3: CASSLYAQETQYF
size: -
D: -
V: TRBV7-2
J: TRBJ2-5
length: 13

DNA: TGTGCCAGCAGGTTGGTCAGGGAAAATGAGCAGTTCTTC
CDR3: CASRLVRENEQFF
size: -
D: -
V: TRBV10-3
J: TRBJ2-1
length: 13

DNA: TGTGCCAGCAGTTTATGGGGGGCGCATGGTGGGGCCAACGTCCTGACTTTC
CDR3: CASSLWGAHGGANVLTF
size: few
D: -
V: TRBV12-3/TRBV12-4
J: TRBJ2-6
length: 17

DNA: TGTGCCACCAGTGACCGACCGGGACTAGCGGCAGATACGCAGTATTTT
CDR3: CATSDRPGLAADTQYF
size: -
D: TRBD2
V: TRBV24-1
J: TRBJ2-3
length: 16

DNA: TGTGCCAGCAGCTTAGTGGCTAGCTACGGTGAGCAGTTCTTC
CDR3: CASSLVASYGEQFF
size: -
D: -
V: TRBV11-2
J: TRBJ2-1
length: 14

DNA: TGTGCCACCAGCAGAGATCGTGGGGTTGAAAAACTGTTTTTT
CDR3: CATSRDRGVEKLFF
size: -
D: -
V: TRBV15
J: TRBJ1-4
length: 14

DNA: TGTGCCAGTAGTTTCCGGGACAGACCCGGGGAGCTGTTTTTT
CDR3: CASSFRDRPGELFF
size: few
D: TRBD1
V: TRBV19
J: TRBJ2-2
length: 14

DNA: TGTGCCAGCAGTTCCGCGAATGAACTTGAAGCTTTCTTT
CDR3: CASSSANELEAFF
size: -
D: -
V: TRBV12-3/TRBV12-4
J: TRBJ1-1
length: 13

DNA: TGTGCCAGCAGCAAGGGACAGGTGGTATTTTATAGCAATCAGCCCCAGCATTTT
CDR3: CASSKGQVVFYSNQPQHF
size: -
D: TRBD1
V: TRBV12-3/TRBV12-4
J: TRBJ1-5
length: 18

DNA: TGTGCCAGCAGCGTAGCAAGCGGCCACTACGAGCAGTACTTC
CDR3: CASSVASGHYEQYF
size: -
D: -
V: TRBV9
J: TRBJ2-7
length: 14

DNA: TGTGCCAGCAGTGGGTTCTGGGTTTATAATTCACCCCTCCACTTT
CDR3: CASSGFWVYNSPLHF
size: -
D: -
V: TRBV2
J: TRBJ1-6
length: 15

DNA: TGCAGTGCTAGCGCGACAGGGAACTCTGGGGCCAACGTCCTGACTTTC
CDR3: CSASATGNSGANVLTF
size: -
D: TRBD1
V: TRBV20-1
J: TRBJ2-6
length: 16

DNA: TGCAGCGTCGGACAGCTTTACACTGAAGCTTTCTTT
CDR3: CSVGQLYTEAFF
size: -
D: -
V: TRBV29-1
J: TRBJ1-1
length: 12

DNA: TGTGCCAGCAGATCAATAGCCATGAACACTGAAGCTTTCTTT
CDR3: CASRSIAMNTEAFF
size: few
D: -
V: TRBV6-1
J: TRBJ1-1
length: 14

DNA: TGTGCCAGCAGCTTTGGGACACTCTACAATGAGCAGTTCTTC
CDR3: CASSFGTLYNEQFF
size: -
D: -
V: TRBV5-5
J: TRBJ2-1
length: 14

DNA: TGTGCCAGCAGCGCCACCTCTTCTAACTATGGCTACACCTTC
CDR3: CASSATSSNYGYTF
size: -
D: -
V: TRBV9
J: TRBJ1-2
length: 14

DNA: TGTGCCAGCAGCCAGATGGGGGATGCGCAGTTCTTC
CDR3: CASSQMGDAQFF
size: -
D: -
V: TRBV3-1
J: TRBJ2-1
length: 12

DNA: TGTGCCACCAGGATAAGAGAATTCGGTGAGCAGTTCTTC
CDR3: CATRIREFGEQFF
size: -
D: -
V: TRBV25-1
J: TRBJ2-1
length: 13

DNA: TGCAGTGCTAGAACCGACAGGGGTACTCGGGAGACCCAGTACTTC
CDR3: CSARTDRGTRETQYF
size: few
D: TRBD1
V: TRBV20-1
J: TRBJ2-5
length: 15

DNA: TGTGCCAGCAGCCCAGGACTACAAGATTTGACCCAGTACTTC
CDR3: CASSPGLQDLTQYF
size: -
D: -
V: TRBV7-8
J: TRBJ2-5
length: 14

DNA: TGCAGCGCCTGGACAGGGGGAGAGACCCAGTACTTC
CDR3: CSAWTGGETQYF
size: -
D: TRBD1
V: TRBV29-1
J: TRBJ2-5
length: 12

DNA: TGTGCCAGCAGCAATAGCGGCGGAGCGCAGTATTTT
CDR3: CASSNSGGAQYF
size: few
D: -
V: TRBV3-1
J: TRBJ2-3
length: 12

DNA: TGTGCCATCAGTGAGGGACAGATTAACTATGGCTACACCTTC
CDR3: CAISEGQINYGYTF
size: -
D: -
V: TRBV10-3
J: TRBJ1-2
length: 14

DNA: TGTGCCAGCAGCTTGCAGAGCCTGACAGACCCTGGCTACACCTTC
CDR3: CASSLQSLTDPGYTF
size: -
D: -
V: TRBV7-9
J: TRBJ1-2
length: 15

DNA: TGCAGTGCTAGTAAGCGGGAGGGCTACAATGAGCAGTTCTTC
CDR3: CSASKREGYNEQFF
size: -
D: TRBD2
V: TRBV20-1
J: TRBJ2-1
length: 14

DNA: TGCAGTGCATCGACAGGGAAAGCTAACTATGGCTACACCTTC
CDR3: CSASTGKANYGYTF
size: few
D: TRBD1
V: TRBV20-1
J: TRBJ1-2
length: 14

DNA: TGTGCCAGCAGCCAAGGGGGTGCAGATACGCAGTATTTT
CDR3: CASSQGGADTQYF
size: few
D: -
V: TRBV3-1
J: TRBJ2-3
length: 13

DNA: TGTGCCAGCAGCTTAGGGTTTGGGTTTTACAATGAGCAGTTCTTC
CDR3: CASSLGFGFYNEQFF
size: few
D: -
V: TRBV11-2
J: TRBJ2-1
length: 15

DNA: TGTGCCAGCAGCCTCCGAGGAGGCTCATCTAGCACAGATACGCAGTATTTT
CDR3: CASSLRGGSSSTDTQYF
size: few
D: -
V: TRBV9
J: TRBJ2-3
length: 17

DNA: TGTGCCATCAGCGGGGCCTCCTATGGCTACACCTTC
CDR3: CAISGASYGYTF
size: -
D: -
V: TRBV10-3
J: TRBJ1-2
length: 12

DNA: TGCGCCAGCAGCCCCGGGACTAGCGGGAGAGTGGCCTACGAGCAGTACTTC
CDR3: CASSPGTSGRVAYEQYF
size: few
D: TRBD2
V: TRBV5-1
J: TRBJ2-7
length: 17

DNA: TGTGCCAGCAGTTGGGGGGGAGGCACAGATACGCAGTATTTT
CDR3: CASSWGGGTDTQYF
size: -
D: TRBD2
V: TRBV6-5
J: TRBJ2-3
length: 14

DNA: TGTGCCAGTAGACCGACAGGGGGGATAGGCAATCAGCCCCAGCATTTT
CDR3: CASRPTGGIGNQPQHF
size: -
D: TRBD1
V: TRBV19
J: TRBJ1-5
length: 16

DNA: TGTGCCAGCAGACAGGGCATCTTGAACACTGAAGCTTTCTTT
CDR3: CASRQGILNTEAFF
size: -
D: -
V: TRBV12-3/TRBV12-4
J: TRBJ1-1
length: 14

DNA: TGTGCCAGCAGTTTAAGAAGGACAGGGGACGGCAATGAGCAGTTCTTC
CDR3: CASSLRRTGDGNEQFF
size: -
D: TRBD1
V: TRBV12-3/TRBV12-4
J: TRBJ2-1
length: 16